This T cell receptor beta chain stems from a study of blood T cells in healthy people across ages (dated by TCRdb to between 2015 and 2016). Study-wide context: In model experiments, roughly one uniquely barcoded TCR beta cDNA molecule per two T cells was captured by template switching. Using deep sequencing normalized with unique cDNA molecular identifiers, the study measured how TCR beta repertoire diversity changes with age. Donors were grouped into four age groups: young (average approximately 16 years), middle-aged (less than 40), aged (around 60) and long-lived (approximately 81). To avoid experimental bias, donors of different ages were randomly spread across the sequencing lanes. Two additional independent replicas of 1 million unique cDNA reads from the same blood draw were analyzed for two donors (one aged 18 to 30 and one aged 80 or older). Here is what the overall study found, with its caveats: Observed TCR beta diversity per million T cells fell roughly linearly with age, and a significant reduction was already apparent by age approximately 40. Compared with the aged group, the long-lived group had more naive CD4+ T cells, fewer expanded clones and increased TCR diversity, suggesting age selection. Because profiling used bulk unsorted PBMCs, naive and antigen-experienced compartments could not be compared conclusively. Donor CMV infection status was unknown, potentially confounding age-related changes in expanded clonotypes. Total diversity estimates from one million sequenced T cells were considered lower bounds and underestimates. Observed TCR beta diversity correlated strongly with the percentage of naive T cells measured by flow cytometry.

Donors were roughly 40 systemically healthy Caucasian individuals from Russia aged 6 to 90 years. Ten milliliters of peripheral blood were drawn from each donor into EDTA-treated Vacutainer tubes. Ficoll-Paque density-gradient centrifugation was used to isolate PBMCs, with at least 6 million per sample. Total RNA was extracted from PBMCs with Trizol reagent, with at least 6 micrograms obtained per sample. The percentages of naive CD45RAhigh/CD27high T cells were determined by flow cytometry on a PBMC aliquot from every donor. The table lists this clonotype with a count of one. Its antigen is currently not known. No clone much larger than this one lies a single base away; base qualities are absent. A solitary read yields weak support. Taken from the germline V gene, the CDR1 and CDR2 loops are MNHEY and SVGEGT. The CDR3 contains 19 residues, cysteine and phenylalanine counted. The CDR3 DNA has 57 bases and is translated from base 1. V is cut by 2 bases and J by 0 bases, and the space between the germline ends is 19 bases.

Library generation was performed with 5' RACE. These reads were obtained on an Illumina HiSeq 2500. A second about 6 to 11 cycle PCR used a sample-barcoded 5' primer and a J-beta primer mix. A unique molecular identifier was introduced onto each TCR beta cDNA molecule by a template-switch 5' adaptor carrying 12 random nucleotides. Each sample yielded at least 2.5 million CDR3-containing paired-end reads. First-strand cDNA synthesis was performed from all RNA using the Mint cDNA synthesis kit, with priming by a TRBC-specific oligonucleotide. Following uracil-DNA glycosylase treatment, a first 18-cycle PCR with universal primers M1SS and BC2_uni_R was performed on all cDNA. As for the authors' bioinformatics: Each sample was normalized by randomly selecting 1 million high-quality reads, each carrying a distinct molecular identifier. Instead of being binned into consensus sequences, reads with shared molecular identifiers were discarded. CDR3 identification, clonotype clustering and error correction used MiTCR with a Q25 quality threshold and the strictest error-elimination algorithm. A nonparametric unseen species model with Euler transformation was used to estimate a lower bound on total TCR beta diversity. Through fastp at Q25 and MiXCR, TCRdb rebuilt clones from the public reads, retaining in-frame beta chains. All rows with the same CDR3 protein become a single entry with the most common DNA and genes. The V and J calls and clone size come from TCRdb's table, not from the authors' own analysis. This sample lists under 800,000 distinct CDR3 sequences; more than 40% were detected once. The ten largest account for 20% of the sample.

The source is a woman aged 55-70 years in good health. The sequencing sample was made of blood. The rearranged chain carries TRBV6-2 or TRBV6-3 and TRBJ2-2, with the D gene too uncertain to name. The CDR3 reads CASSYPIQGTRSNTGELFF. The nucleotides are TGTGCCAGCAGTTACCCGATTCAAGGCACAAGATCGAACACCGGGGAGCTGTTTTTT.